The clone carrying this T cell receptor (beta chain) has only one observation. These data are taken from a study of blood T cell repertoires in COVID-19. Background on the study: Acute-phase and convalescent COVID-19 samples originated in the United States, Italy and Spain.

Germline CDR1 LGHNA, CDR2 YSLEER. The CDR3 runs 14 residues. With 0 bases removed from V and 4 bases from J, the gap between germline ends came to 9 bases. Per the original data handling: From reference gene primer amplification, estimates of nucleated cell counts were derived. Assay: immunoSEQ multiplex PCR; the TCRdb copy retains only in-frame clones and omits some. Clonal size and the V and J genes are those of that table, whereas D and trimming came from the DNA. The profile shows roughly 170,000 clones, about 87% of them singletons. The chain uses TRBV4-3 and TRBJ1-2; D call uncertain. The sample consisted of peripheral blood. The source of this sequence is a man aged 55 to 70 with acute or convalescent COVID-19. In DNA, the CDR3 is TGCGCCAGCAGCCAAGATCGTAGAACCTATGGCTACACCTTC. It specifies CASSQDRRTYGYTF.